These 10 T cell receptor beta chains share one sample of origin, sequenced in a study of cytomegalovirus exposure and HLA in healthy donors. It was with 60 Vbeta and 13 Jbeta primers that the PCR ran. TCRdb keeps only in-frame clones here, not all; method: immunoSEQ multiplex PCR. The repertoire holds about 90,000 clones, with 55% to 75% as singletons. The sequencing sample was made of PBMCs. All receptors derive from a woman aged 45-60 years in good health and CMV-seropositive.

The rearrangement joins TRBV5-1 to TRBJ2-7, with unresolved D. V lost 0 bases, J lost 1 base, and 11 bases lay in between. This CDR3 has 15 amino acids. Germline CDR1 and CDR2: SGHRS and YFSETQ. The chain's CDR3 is CASSLVGGNSYEQYF. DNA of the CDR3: TGCGCCAGCAGCTTGGTAGGCGGAAATTCCTACGAGCAGTACTTC.

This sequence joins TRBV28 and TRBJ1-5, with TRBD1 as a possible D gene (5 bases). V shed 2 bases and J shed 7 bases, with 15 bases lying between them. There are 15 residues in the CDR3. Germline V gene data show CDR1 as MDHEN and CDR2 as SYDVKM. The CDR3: CASSLRPPGQQPQHF. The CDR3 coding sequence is TGTGCCAGCAGTTTACGCCCCCCAGGGCAACAGCCCCAGCATTTT.

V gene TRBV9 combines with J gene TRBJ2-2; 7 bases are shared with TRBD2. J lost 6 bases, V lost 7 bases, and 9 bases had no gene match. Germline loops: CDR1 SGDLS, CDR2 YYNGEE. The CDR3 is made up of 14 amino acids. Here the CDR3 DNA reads TGTGCCAGCTCATATGGGGGGGGTTCCGGGGAGCTGTTTTTT. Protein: CASSYGGGSGELFF.

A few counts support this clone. The CDR3 sequence: CASSSSSGINQPQHF. CDR3 DNA: TGTGCCAGCTCCAGTTCATCAGGGATCAATCAGCCCCAGCATTTT. This chain connects TRBV2 to TRBJ1-5, with D perhaps matching TRBD1 (5 bases). Trimming took 8 bases from V and 3 from J, leaving 17 bases between them. The germline V gene has CDR1 SNHLY and CDR2 FYNNEI. CDR3 size: 15 residues.

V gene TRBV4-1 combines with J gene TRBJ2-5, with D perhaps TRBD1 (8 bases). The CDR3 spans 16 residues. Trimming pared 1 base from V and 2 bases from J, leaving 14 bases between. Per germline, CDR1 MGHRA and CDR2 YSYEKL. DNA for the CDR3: TGCGCCAGCAGCCAAGCACAGGGGGGGTTGCAAGAGACCCAGTACTTC. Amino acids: CASSQAQGGLQETQYF.

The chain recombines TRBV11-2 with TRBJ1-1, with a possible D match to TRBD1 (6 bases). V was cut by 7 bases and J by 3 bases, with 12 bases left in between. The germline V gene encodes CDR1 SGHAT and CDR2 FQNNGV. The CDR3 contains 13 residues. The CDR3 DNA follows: TGTGCCAGCACCCAACAGGGAGACACTGAAGCTTTCTTT. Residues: CASTQQGDTEAFF.

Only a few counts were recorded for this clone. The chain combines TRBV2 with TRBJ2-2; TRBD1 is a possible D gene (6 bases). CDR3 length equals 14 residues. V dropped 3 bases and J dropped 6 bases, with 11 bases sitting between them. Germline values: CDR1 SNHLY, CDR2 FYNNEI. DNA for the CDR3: TGTGCCAGCAGTGAGTCCAGGGGACCCGGGGAGCTGTTTTTT. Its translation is CASSESRGPGELFF.

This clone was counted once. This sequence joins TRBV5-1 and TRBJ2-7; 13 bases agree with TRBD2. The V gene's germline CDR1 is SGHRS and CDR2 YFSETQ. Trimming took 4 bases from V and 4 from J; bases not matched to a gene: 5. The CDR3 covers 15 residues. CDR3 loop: CASSVGLAGVYEQYF. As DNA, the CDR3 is TGCGCCAGCAGCGTAGGACTAGCGGGAGTTTACGAGCAGTACTTC.

The CDR3 nucleotides are TGTGCCACCAGCAGAGATTACGGTCAGGGTCTGGGCACAGATACGCAGTATTTT. It specifies CATSRDYGQGLGTDTQYF. This chain joins TRBV15 and TRBJ2-3, with a possible D match to TRBD1 (5 bases). The CDR3 runs to 18 residues. Trimming took off 0 bases at V and 1 base at J, with 17 bases between the two ends. Germline loops: CDR1 LNHNV, CDR2 YYDKDF (reference sequence).

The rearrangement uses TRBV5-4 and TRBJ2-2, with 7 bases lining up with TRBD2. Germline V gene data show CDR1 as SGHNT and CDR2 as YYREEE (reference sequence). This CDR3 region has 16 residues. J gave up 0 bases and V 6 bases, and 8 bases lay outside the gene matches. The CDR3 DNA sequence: TGTGCCAGCACCTCCCGCGGGGGAGCGAACACCGGGGAGCTGTTTTTT. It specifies CASTSRGGANTGELFF.